This T cell receptor (beta chain) was obtained from a study of cytomegalovirus exposure and HLA in healthy donors. Turning to the study itself: Early released data had 65 million to 100 million unique TCRs, all coming from HLA-typed donors.

V was pared by 2 bases and J by 6 bases, with 6 bases of the junction left unmatched. Germline V gene lookup returns CDR1 MDHEN and CDR2 SYDVKM. The CDR3 has 14 residues. Only a few counts were recorded for this clone. PCR used 60 Vbeta primers and 13 Jbeta primers. TCRdb's table, derived via immunoSEQ multiplex PCR, lists solely in-frame clones and lacks some. Found here are 100,000 to 150,000 clones, around 74% of them singletons; the top ten hold 6% to 8.5%. V and J are TRBV28 and TRBJ2-7; 8 positions agree with TRBD2. The sequence came from a man aged 35 to 55 in good health and CMV-seropositive. Sequenced input: PBMCs. CDR3 nucleotide sequence: TGTGCCAGCAGTTTACCGGGGGCGGGGGGCGAGCAGTACTTC. This codes for CASSLPGAGGEQYF.